One sample yielded the 20 T cell receptor beta chains listed below, sequenced in a study of blood T cell repertoires in COVID-19. Libraries were prepared by immunoSEQ multiplex PCR; TCRdb keeps only in-frame clonotypes and omits some of them. Among fewer than 90,000 clones listed, roughly 72% were seen once. The material sequenced was peripheral blood. These receptors all stem from a man in his sixties with COVID-19, enrolled during active disease.

This CDR3 is CASWVSGSGNTIYF. In DNA form, the CDR3 reads TGTGCCTCCTGGGTATCGGGATCTGGAAACACCATATATTTT. The chain employs TRBV19 and TRBJ1-3; D ambiguous. V gave up 11 bases and J gave up 1 base, with 15 bases separating them. CDR1 and CDR2 (germline): LNHDA, SQIVND (reference sequence). There are 14 residues in the CDR3.

The rearrangement joins TRBV27 to TRBJ2-6; maybe TRBD2 (6 bases). Germline CDR1 is MNHEY and CDR2 is SMNVEV (reference sequence). The V end lost 2 bases, the J end lost 2 bases, and 7 bases lay between the germline ends. The CDR3 totals 15 residues. The CDR3 protein is CASSLGGTGANVLTF. CDR3 coding DNA: TGTGCCAGCAGTTTAGGCGGGACTGGGGCCAACGTCCTGACTTTC. Variable domain in full (rest from reference TRBV27 and TRBJ2-6): EAQVTQNPRYLITVTGKKLTVTCSQNMNHEYMSWYRQDPGLGLRQIYYSMNVEVTDKGDVPEGYKVSRKEKRNFPLILESPSPNQTSLYFCASSLGGTGANVLTFGAGSRLTVL.

The chain is built from TRBV9 and TRBJ2-7, with 9 bases lining up with TRBD1. Germline values: CDR1 SGDLS, CDR2 YYNGEE. V shed 0 bases and J 5 bases; nucleotides not matched to a gene: 6. This CDR3 is built from 15 residues. The DNA for the CDR3 is TGTGCCAGCAGCGTAGCAGGGGACAGGGTCAACGAGCAGTACTTC. Protein sequence: CASSVAGDRVNEQYF. The variable domain in full, completed from reference TRBV9 and TRBJ2-7, reads DSGVTQTPKHLITATGQRVTLRCSPRSGDLSVYWYQQSLDQGLQFLIQYYNGEERAKGNILERFSAQQFPDLHSELNLSSLELGDSALYFCASSVAGDRVNEQYFGPGTRLTVT.

The chain links TRBV20-1 to TRBJ1-2; D gene unclear. Trimming took off 0 bases at V and 10 bases at J, with 9 bases between the two ends. The germline V gene encodes CDR1 DFQATT and CDR2 SNEGSKA (reference sequence). The CDR3 covers 11 residues. DNA of the CDR3: TGCAGTGCTAGAGATACCGGGGACTACACCTTC. Protein product: CSARDTGDYTF.

V is TRBV5-4 and J is TRBJ2-2; 13 positions agree with TRBD2. The CDR3 is made up of 19 amino acids. After removal of 5 bases from V and 0 bases from J, the junction contained 10 bases not matched to a gene. Germline CDR1 reads SGHNT; CDR2 reads YYREEE (reference sequence). CDR3 amino acids: CASRRGLAGEISNTGELFF. CDR3 sequence (DNA): TGTGCCAGCAGACGAGGACTAGCGGGGGAGATCTCGAACACCGGGGAGCTGTTTTTT.

The chain combines TRBV27 with TRBJ2-7, with D perhaps TRBD2 (7 bases). Trimming pared 0 bases from V and 3 bases from J, leaving 12 bases between. This CDR3 has 15 amino acids. Germline values: CDR1 MNHEY, CDR2 SMNVEV (reference sequence). The CDR3 region is CASSLSGGGHYEQYF. CDR3 coding DNA: TGTGCCAGCAGTTTATCAGGGGGGGGGCACTACGAGCAGTACTTC.

This rearrangement joins TRBV3-1 (or the pseudogene TRBV3-2) to TRBJ1-2; no definite D call. The germline gives CDR1 LGHDT, CDR2 YNNKEL (reference sequence). V lost 5 bases to trimming and J lost 7 bases, with 8 bases between them. The CDR3 runs 11 residues. This CDR3 is CASSDGRGYTF. In DNA, the CDR3 is TGTGCCAGCAGCGATGGCCGTGGCTACACCTTC.

This clone was recorded a few times. The V gene is TRBV28, the J gene TRBJ2-1, with 7 nucleotides matching TRBD2. V shed 3 bases and J 12 bases; nucleotides not matched to a gene: 11. The germline CDR1 and CDR2 sequences are MDHEN and SYDVKM. The CDR3 is 14 residues long. CDR3 region: CASSFGGYKRWQFF. For the CDR3, the DNA is TGTGCCAGCAGTTTCGGGGGGTACAAACGATGGCAGTTCTTC.

The chain has TRBV5-1 and TRBJ2-7, with 8 bases matching TRBD2. Unmatched junction bases numbered 13, after V lost 4 bases and J lost 7 bases. The CDR3 sequence is 15 residues long. The germline V gene encodes CDR1 SGHRS and CDR2 YFSETQ. DNA of the CDR3: TGCGCCAGCAGCGGCGGGGGCGGGAGGACGGAAGAGCAGTACTTC. It specifies CASSGGGGRTEEQYF.

This clone was detected once. CDR3 region: CASRASNTDTQYF. CDR3 nucleotides: TGTGCCAGCAGGGCCTCAAACACAGATACGCAGTATTTT. The chain combines TRBV27 with TRBJ2-3; D is ambiguous. Trimming cost V 6 bases and J 2 bases, with 9 bases left between them. The CDR3 has 13 amino acids. The germline CDR1 and CDR2 sequences are MNHEY and SMNVEV (reference sequence).

This chain uses TRBV5-4 with TRBJ2-3; D might be TRBD2 (6 bases). CDR1 is SGHNT, CDR2 YYREEE, per germline (reference sequence). The CDR3 spans 17 residues. Trimming stripped 4 bases from V and 1 base from J, with 19 bases between. In DNA form, the CDR3 reads TGTGCCAGCAGCCCCCCGTGGCCGGAGGGACGCACAGATACGCAGTATTTT. It is translated as CASSPPWPEGRTDTQYF.

The DNA for the CDR3 is TGTGCCAGCAGGGGGGGTGAGGATAACTACAATGAGCAGTTCTTC. This codes for CASRGGEDNYNEQFF. This chain links TRBV9 with TRBJ2-1, with D perhaps TRBD2 (6 bases). V gave up 5 bases and J gave up 3 bases, with 15 bases separating them. Germline CDR1 and CDR2: SGDLS and YYNGEE. The CDR3 loop spans 15 amino acids.

This chain links TRBV18 with TRBJ2-7, with TRBD2 matching 7 bases. The CDR3 runs to 15 residues. The V gene's germline CDR1 is KGHSH and CDR2 LQKENI. The J segment lost 4 bases and the V segment lost 4 bases, leaving 10 bases of the junction unmatched. The CDR3 bases are TGTGCCAGCTCACAAACAAGCGGGGATTTTTACGAGCAGTACTTC. It is translated as CASSQTSGDFYEQYF.

V gene TRBV2 combines with J gene TRBJ1-2, with TRBD1 matching 8 bases. V was clipped by 2 bases and J by 6 bases; unmatched bases: 5. CDR1 SNHLY and CDR2 FYNNEI come from the germline V gene. The CDR3 length is 14 residues. CDR3 loop: CASSEYRQGNGYTF. As DNA, the CDR3 is TGTGCCAGCAGTGAATATAGACAGGGGAATGGCTACACCTTC. Filled out from reference TRBV2 and TRBJ1-2, the complete variable domain reads EPEVTQTPSHQVTQMGQEVILRCVPISNHLYFYWYRQILGQKVEFLVSFYNNEISEKSEIFDDQFSVERPDGSNFTLKIRSTKLEDSAMYFCASSEYRQGNGYTFGSGTRLTVV.

This chain joins TRBV30 and TRBJ1-2; no clear D gene. The V end was cut by 3 bases, the J end by 8 bases, with 13 bases between. CDR3 length: 12 residues. Germline V gene data show CDR1 as GTSNPN and CDR2 as SVGIG (reference sequence). The chain's CDR3 is CAWSKRVSGYTF. In DNA form, the CDR3 reads TGTGCCTGGAGCAAGAGGGTTAGCGGCTACACCTTC.

This rearrangement joins TRBV7-9 to TRBJ1-2, with D uncertain. This CDR3 is built from 12 residues. In germline, CDR1 is SEHNR, CDR2 FQNEAQ (reference sequence). With 3 bases removed from V and 1 base from J, the gap between germline ends came to 3 bases. The CDR3 region has the DNA TGTGCCAGCAGCTTCAGTAACTATGGCTACACCTTC. Encoded protein: CASSFSNYGYTF.

The V call is TRBV3-1 (or the pseudogene TRBV3-2), the J call TRBJ2-3, with 8 positions matching TRBD1. The V gene's germline CDR1 is LGHDT and CDR2 YNNKEL (reference sequence). The CDR3 length is 15 residues. V was clipped by 2 bases and J by 6 bases; unmatched bases: 7. CDR3 nucleotide sequence: TGTGCCAGCAGCCAAACGACAGGGGCGCAGGATACGCAGTATTTT. Its translation: CASSQTTGAQDTQYF.

This clone was seen just once. The J gene is TRBJ1-5, the V gene TRBV28; 8 nucleotides agree with TRBD1. Trimming cost V 6 bases and J 5 bases; bases outside gene matches: 6. This CDR3 contains 14 residues. The V gene's germline CDR1 is MDHEN and CDR2 SYDVKM. The CDR3 loop reads CASSPGTGHQPQHF. CDR3 DNA: TGTGCCAGCAGCCCTGGGACAGGTCATCAGCCCCAGCATTTT.

The CDR3 is CASSGQGITGELFF. In nucleotides, the CDR3 is TGTGCCAGCTCGGGACAGGGAATCACCGGGGAGCTGTTTTTT. This chain uses TRBV3-1 (or the pseudogene TRBV3-2) with TRBJ2-2; 9 bases match TRBD1. The germline gives CDR1 LGHDT, CDR2 YNNKEL (reference sequence). The CDR3 is made up of 14 amino acids. Trimming cost V 8 bases and J 4 bases; bases outside gene matches: 5.

In this sample, this clone turned up a few times. The chain recombines TRBV5-4 with TRBJ1-2, with D unresolved. Germline V lookup: CDR1 SGHNT, CDR2 YYREEE (reference sequence). Trimming pared 2 bases from V and 4 bases from J, leaving 9 bases between. This CDR3 contains 13 residues. The CDR3 nucleotides are TGTGCCAGCAGCTTATTGACGGGCTATGGCTACACCTTC. Translating it yields CASSLLTGYGYTF.